The subject of this entry is one T cell receptor (beta chain). This clonotype was observed many times. Its cognate antigen has yet to be identified. Base qualities are not recorded, but no much larger clone differs from it by a single base. Sequencing took place on an Illumina HiSeq 2500. Quantitative 5'-RACE with molecular barcodes was the method used to prepare the TCR beta libraries. The paper's processing steps were these. A new computational method, built on a probabilistic model of VDJ rearrangement, was used to identify disease-linked TCR variants. TCRdb reprocessing: public reads trimmed at Q25 with fastp, clones called with MiXCR, in-frame beta chains kept. Identical CDR3 protein sequences are pooled into one entry, listed with their most common genes and DNA. In this record, the V and J calls reflect TCRdb's handling and not the investigators' own analysis. The sample table shows about 500,000 distinct CDR3 sequences, and about 5% are seen once. The top ten clones comprise under 4.5% of the sample.

This sample is drawn from a study of CD8 T cells in ankylosing spondylitis (dated by TCRdb to 2016 to 2017). As for the study more broadly: T cell receptor beta repertoires were profiled in healthy donors and ankylosing spondylitis patients so that disease-linked TCR variants could be found. The full study cohort comprised around 23 ankylosing spondylitis patients and approximately 100 healthy donors. Samples of peripheral blood were taken, and for ankylosing spondylitis patients, synovial fluid was collected as well.

From the cysteine up to the phenylalanine, the CDR3 has a length of 14 residues. Here the CDR3 DNA is all that survives: 42 bases in frame from base 1. V is clipped by 0 bases and J by 6 bases, and the sequence between their germline boundaries is 6 bases long. The germline V gene supplies CDR1 LGHNA and CDR2 YSLEER. Beyond this particular receptor, the publication reports: The disease-linked clones were reported as significantly enriched in matched synovial fluid samples from ankylosing spondylitis patients. Blood from ankylosing spondylitis patients appeared to be characterized by a TCR beta motif made up of several highly homologous amino acid variants. Some motif variants were previously reported in synovial fluid and blood of reactive arthritis patients, suggesting common disease-initiation mechanisms. The disease-linked clones had a CD8+ phenotype and were found at relatively low frequencies in peripheral blood.

This receptor was identified in a male donor with ankylosing spondylitis. This sequence uses TRBV4-3 and TRBJ1-6; the D gene cannot be named for sure. Sequencing was performed on blood, either unsorted or a sorted T cell fraction (not recorded which). At the DNA level, the sequence is TGCGCCAGCAGCCAAGACGGCCTTAATTCACCCCTCCACTTT. This gives the protein CASSQDGLNSPLHF.